The 5 T cell receptor beta chains in this list originate from one sample, sequenced in a study of identical twins. TCRdb processed the 5' RACE reads anew with MiXCR; each CDR3 protein has one entry. The sample yields roughly 770,000 distinct CDR3 sequences, around a sixth seen once. Separately, the same data were catalogued under a study of T cells expressing NK-cell markers.

The specimen was PBMCs. The receptors were sampled from a woman aged 18-30 years in good health.

In its sample, this clonotype was seen a few times. The chain couples TRBV29-1 to TRBJ2-2, with D maybe TRBD1 (6 bases). Germline CDR1 reads SQVTM; CDR2 reads ANQGSEA. The V end was cut by 4 bases, the J end by 0 bases, with 21 bases between. CDR3 length equals 18 residues. CDR3 sequence: CSVAGGKGHQSNTGELFF. The CDR3, as DNA: TGCAGCGTTGCAGGTGGTAAGGGACATCAGTCGAACACCGGGGAGCTGTTTTTT.

In its sample, this clonotype was seen a few times. This chain connects TRBV27 to TRBJ2-1; TRBD2 agrees at 9 bases. Germline V CDR1 and CDR2: MNHEY, SMNVEV (reference sequence). J lost 10 bases, V lost 3 bases, and 13 bases had no gene match. The CDR3 loop spans 16 amino acids. The CDR3 DNA sequence: TGTGCCAGCAGTTTGGGACTAGCCTCTTCGACCTACGAGCAGTTCTTC. It translates to CASSLGLASSTYEQFF.

The chain recombines TRBV12-3 or TRBV12-4 with TRBJ2-1, with 9 bases matching TRBD1. The CDR3 length is 15 residues. Unmatched junction bases numbered 12, after V lost 6 bases and J lost 9 bases. CDR3 loop: CASRPRDRDSSEQFF. CDR3 in DNA: TGTGCCAGCAGGCCCCGGGACAGGGATTCTAGTGAGCAGTTCTTC.

V and J are TRBV11-3 and TRBJ2-3; 9 positions agree with TRBD1. CDR3 length equals 16 residues. Trimming took 5 bases from V and 1 from J; bases not matched to a gene: 7. The germline gives CDR1 SGHNT, CDR2 YENEEA. CDR3 in DNA: TGTGCCAGCAGCGCAGGGACAGGGACTGGCACAGATACGCAGTATTTT. This gives the protein CASSAGTGTGTDTQYF.

In its sample, this clonotype was seen a few times. This chain uses TRBV13 with TRBJ2-1, with 13 bases that match TRBD2. Unmatched junction bases numbered 8, after V lost 4 bases and J lost 2 bases. CDR1 is PRHDT, CDR2 FYEKMQ, per germline (reference sequence). The CDR3 has 18 residues. The DNA for the CDR3 is TGTGCCAGCAGCTGGGGGACTAGCGGGGCCTATCCCTACAATGAGCAGTTCTTC. Translated: CASSWGTSGAYPYNEQFF.